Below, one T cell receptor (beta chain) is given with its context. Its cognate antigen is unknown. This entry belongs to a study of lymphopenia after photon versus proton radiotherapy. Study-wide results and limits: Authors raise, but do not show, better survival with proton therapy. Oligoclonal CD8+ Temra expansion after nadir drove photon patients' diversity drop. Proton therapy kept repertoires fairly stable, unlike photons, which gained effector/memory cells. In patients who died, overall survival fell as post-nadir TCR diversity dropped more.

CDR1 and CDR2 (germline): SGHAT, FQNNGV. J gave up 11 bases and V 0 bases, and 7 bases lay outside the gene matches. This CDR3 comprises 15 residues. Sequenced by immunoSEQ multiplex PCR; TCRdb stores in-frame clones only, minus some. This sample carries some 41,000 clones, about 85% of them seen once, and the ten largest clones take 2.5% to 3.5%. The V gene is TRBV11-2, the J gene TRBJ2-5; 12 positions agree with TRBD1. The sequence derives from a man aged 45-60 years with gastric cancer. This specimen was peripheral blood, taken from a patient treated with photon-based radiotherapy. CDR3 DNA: TGTGCCAGCAGCTTAGATGGGGACAGGGGGCAGGGGCAGTACTTC. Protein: CASSLDGDRGQGQYF. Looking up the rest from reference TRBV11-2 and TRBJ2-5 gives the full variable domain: EAGVAQSPRYKIIEKRQSVAFWCNPISGHATLYWYQQILGQGPKLLIQFQNNGVVDDSQLPKDRFSAERLKGVDSTLKIQPAKLEDSAVYLCASSLDGDRGQGQYFGPGTRLLVL.